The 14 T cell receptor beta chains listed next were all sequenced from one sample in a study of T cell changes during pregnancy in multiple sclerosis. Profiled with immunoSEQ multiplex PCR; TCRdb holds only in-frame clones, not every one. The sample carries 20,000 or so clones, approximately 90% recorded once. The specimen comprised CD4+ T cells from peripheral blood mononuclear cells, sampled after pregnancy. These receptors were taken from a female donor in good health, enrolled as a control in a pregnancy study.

The CDR3 sequence is CASRTGDSTNSPLHF. The CDR3 coding sequence is TGCGCCAGCCGGACAGGGGATAGCACTAATTCACCCCTCCACTTT. The J gene is TRBJ1-6, the V gene TRBV10-1, with 9 bases lining up with TRBD1. CDR3 length: 15 residues. V shed 8 bases and J 6 bases; nucleotides not matched to a gene: 8. Germline V gene data show CDR1 as WNHNN and CDR2 as SYGVQD (reference sequence).

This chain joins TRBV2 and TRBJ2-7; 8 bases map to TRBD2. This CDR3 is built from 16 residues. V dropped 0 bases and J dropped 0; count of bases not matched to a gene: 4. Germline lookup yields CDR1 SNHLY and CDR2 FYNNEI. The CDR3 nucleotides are TGTGCCAGCAGTGAAGCTGCGGGGGGCCTCTCCTACGAGCAGTACTTC. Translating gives CASSEAAGGLSYEQYF.

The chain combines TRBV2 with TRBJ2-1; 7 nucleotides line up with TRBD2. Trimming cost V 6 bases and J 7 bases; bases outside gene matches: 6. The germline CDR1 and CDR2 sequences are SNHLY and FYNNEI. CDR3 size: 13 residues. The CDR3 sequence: CASRPGGANEQFF. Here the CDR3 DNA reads TGTGCCAGCAGACCGGGAGGAGCGAATGAGCAGTTCTTC.

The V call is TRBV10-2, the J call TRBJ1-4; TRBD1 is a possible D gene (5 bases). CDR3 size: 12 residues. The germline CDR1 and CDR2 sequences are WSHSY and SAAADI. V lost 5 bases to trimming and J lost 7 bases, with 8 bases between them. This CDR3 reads CASSRGGEKLFF. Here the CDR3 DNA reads TGCGCCAGCAGTCGCGGGGGTGAAAAACTGTTTTTT.

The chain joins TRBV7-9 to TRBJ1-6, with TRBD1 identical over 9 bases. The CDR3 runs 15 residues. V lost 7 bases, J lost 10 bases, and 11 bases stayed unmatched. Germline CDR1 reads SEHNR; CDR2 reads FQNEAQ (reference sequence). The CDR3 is CASNRWDREDSPLHF. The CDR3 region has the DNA TGTGCCAGCAACAGATGGGACAGGGAGGACTCACCCCTCCACTTT.

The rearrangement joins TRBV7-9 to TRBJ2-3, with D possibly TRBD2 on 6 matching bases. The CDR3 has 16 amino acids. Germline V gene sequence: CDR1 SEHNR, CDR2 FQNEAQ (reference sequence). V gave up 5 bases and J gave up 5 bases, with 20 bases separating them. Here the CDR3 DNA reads TGTGCCAGCAGCCTCGTGGGGCGGGACTCCATAGATACGCAGTATTTT. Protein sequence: CASSLVGRDSIDTQYF.

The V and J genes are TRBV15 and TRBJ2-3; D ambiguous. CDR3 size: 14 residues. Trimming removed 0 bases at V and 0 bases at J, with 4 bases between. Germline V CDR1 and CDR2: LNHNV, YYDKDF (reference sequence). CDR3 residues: CATSRDYSTDTQYF. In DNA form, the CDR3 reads TGTGCCACCAGCAGAGACTATAGCACAGATACGCAGTATTTT.

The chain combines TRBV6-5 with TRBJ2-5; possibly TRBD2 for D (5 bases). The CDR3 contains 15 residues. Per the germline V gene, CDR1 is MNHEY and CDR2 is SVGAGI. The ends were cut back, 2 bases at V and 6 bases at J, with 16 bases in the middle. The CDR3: CASSYVSKGEQTQYF. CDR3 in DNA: TGTGCCAGCAGTTACGTCTCTAAGGGAGAGCAGACCCAGTACTTC.

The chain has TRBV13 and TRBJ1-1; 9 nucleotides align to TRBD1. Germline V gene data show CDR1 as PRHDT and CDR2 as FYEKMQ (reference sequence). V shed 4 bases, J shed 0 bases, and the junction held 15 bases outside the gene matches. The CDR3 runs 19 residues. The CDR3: CASSSTYPGQGRMNTEAFF. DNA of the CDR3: TGTGCCAGCAGCTCCACCTACCCGGGACAGGGCCGCATGAACACTGAAGCTTTCTTT.

The CDR3 loop reads CASSYRTPGETQYF. CDR3 in DNA: TGTGCCAGCAGTTACCGGACTCCGGGCGAGACCCAGTACTTC. V usage is TRBV6-6 and J usage is TRBJ2-5; possibly TRBD2 for D (5 bases). The germline CDR1 and CDR2 sequences are MNHNY and SVGAGI (reference sequence). With 2 bases removed from V and 5 bases from J, the gap between germline ends came to 12 bases. The CDR3 spans 14 residues.

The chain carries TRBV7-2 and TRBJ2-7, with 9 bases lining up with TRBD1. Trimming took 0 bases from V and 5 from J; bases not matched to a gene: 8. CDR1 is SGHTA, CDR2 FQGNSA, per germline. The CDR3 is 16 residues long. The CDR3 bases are TGTGCCAGCAGCTTAGCATTTGGACAGGGGTTCCACGAGCAGTACTTC. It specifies CASSLAFGQGFHEQYF. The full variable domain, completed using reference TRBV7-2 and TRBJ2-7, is GAGVSQSPSNKVTEKGKDVELRCDPISGHTALYWYRQSLGQGLEFLIYFQGNSAPDKSGLPSDRFSAERTGGSVSTLTIQRTQQEDSAVYLCASSLAFGQGFHEQYFGPGTRLTVT.

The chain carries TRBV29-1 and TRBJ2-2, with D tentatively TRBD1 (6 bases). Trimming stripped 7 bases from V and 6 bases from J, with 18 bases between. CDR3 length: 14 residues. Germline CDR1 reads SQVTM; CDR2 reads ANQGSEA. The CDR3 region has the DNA TGCAGCGCCCTCAGGGGCGTAATGGCCGGGGAGCTGTTTTTT. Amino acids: CSALRGVMAGELFF.

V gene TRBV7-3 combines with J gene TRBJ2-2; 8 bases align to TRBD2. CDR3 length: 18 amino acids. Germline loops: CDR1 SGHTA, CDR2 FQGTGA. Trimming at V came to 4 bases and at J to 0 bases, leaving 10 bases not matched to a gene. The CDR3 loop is CASSSNAGGTTNTGELFF. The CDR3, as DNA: TGTGCCAGCAGCTCAAATGCGGGAGGAACAACGAACACCGGGGAGCTGTTTTTT.

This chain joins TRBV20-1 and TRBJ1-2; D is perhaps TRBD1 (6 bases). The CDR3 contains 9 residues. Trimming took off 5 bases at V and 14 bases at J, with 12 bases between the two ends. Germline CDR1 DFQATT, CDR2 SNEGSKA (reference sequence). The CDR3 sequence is CSAQQGRTF. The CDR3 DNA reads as TGCAGTGCTCAACAGGGACGGACCTTC.